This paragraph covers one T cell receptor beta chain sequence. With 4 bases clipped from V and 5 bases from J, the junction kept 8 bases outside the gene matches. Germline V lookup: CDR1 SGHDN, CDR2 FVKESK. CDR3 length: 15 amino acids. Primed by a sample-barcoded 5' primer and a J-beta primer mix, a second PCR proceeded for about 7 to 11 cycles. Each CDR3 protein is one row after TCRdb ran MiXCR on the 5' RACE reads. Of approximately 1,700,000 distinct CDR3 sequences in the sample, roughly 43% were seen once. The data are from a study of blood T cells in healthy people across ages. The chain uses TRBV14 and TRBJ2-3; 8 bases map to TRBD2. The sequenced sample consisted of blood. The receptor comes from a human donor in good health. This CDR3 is CASSPPGLVVDTQYF. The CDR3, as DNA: TGTGCCAGCAGCCCCCCGGGACTAGTTGTAGATACGCAGTATTTT.